Listed here are 26 T cell receptor beta chains from one sample, sequenced in a study of blood T cell repertoires in COVID-19. Profiling relied on immunoSEQ multiplex PCR, and the TCRdb table lists in-frame clones only, not all of them. The sample consists of 130,000 to 150,000 clones, over 75% of them appearing once. The sequenced sample was peripheral blood. The receptors here all came from a woman aged 50 to 60 with acute or convalescent COVID-19.

The chain is built from TRBV6-5 and TRBJ1-1; TRBD1 is a possible D gene (5 bases). The CDR3 covers 14 residues. V dropped 0 bases and J dropped 5 bases, with 10 bases sitting between them. CDR1 is MNHEY and CDR2 is SVGAGI in the germline V gene. The CDR3 nucleotides read TGTGCCAGCAGTTACTCAGGGGTAGGAACTGAAGCTTTCTTT. It yields the protein CASSYSGVGTEAFF.

The V gene is TRBV4-1, the J gene TRBJ2-1; 9 nucleotides match TRBD2. The CDR3 spans 15 residues. Per the germline V gene, CDR1 is MGHRA and CDR2 is YSYEKL. Losses at the gene ends were 1 base for V and 15 bases for J; bases not matched to a gene: 13. CDR3 DNA sequence: TGCGCCAGCAGCCAAGTGGGTCGACTAGCGGTCTTACGGTTCTTC. Translating gives CASSQVGRLAVLRFF.

V usage is TRBV29-1 and J usage is TRBJ1-1, with D possibly matching TRBD1 (5 bases). Germline assignment: CDR1 SQVTM and CDR2 ANQGSEA. The CDR3 runs 10 residues. Trimming cost V 3 bases and J 7 bases, with 6 bases left between them. Here the CDR3 reads CSVDQGEAFF. In nucleotides, the CDR3 is TGCAGCGTTGATCAGGGTGAAGCTTTCTTT.

V gene TRBV14 combines with J gene TRBJ1-1, with D perhaps matching TRBD1 (5 bases). This CDR3 spans 14 amino acids. CDR1 is SGHDN, CDR2 FVKESK, per germline. V lost 7 bases to trimming and J lost 2 bases, with 14 bases between them. The CDR3 DNA is TGTGCCAGCACCACAGGAACGGCAAACACTGAAGCTTTCTTT. This translates into CASTTGTANTEAFF.

The rearrangement links TRBV21-1 to TRBJ2-1; TRBD1, the D gene given by the table, was not confirmed from the DNA. TRBV21-1 is termed a pseudogene. The CDR3 extends over 18 amino acids. The CDR3 DNA reads as TGTGCCAGCAGCAAAGGGCAGGGGGCTCAAATCAAGTACAATGAGCAGTTCTTC. Protein product: CASSKGQGAQIKYNEQFF.

The V gene is TRBV19, the J gene TRBJ1-5; no clear D gene. The CDR3 spans 12 residues. Germline loops: CDR1 LNHDA, CDR2 SQIVND (reference sequence). The germline V and J ends were trimmed by 3 bases and 6 bases, with 6 bases remaining between them. CDR3 in DNA: TGTGCCAGTAGTATGCCGGGTCAGCCCCAGCATTTT. It is translated as CASSMPGQPQHF.

The chain couples TRBV7-9 to TRBJ2-1; a weak D match, TRBD2 (5 bases). The CDR3 covers 13 residues. V lost 1 base to trimming and J lost 7 bases, with 8 bases between them. From germline, CDR1 is SEHNR and CDR2 FQNEAQ (reference sequence). The CDR3 loop is CASSLDGVNEQFF. In DNA form, the CDR3 reads TGTGCCAGCAGCTTAGACGGGGTGAATGAGCAGTTCTTC.

V and J are TRBV3-1 (or the pseudogene TRBV3-2) and TRBJ2-3; maybe TRBD2 (6 bases). The V end lost 4 bases, the J end lost 0 bases, and 11 bases lay between the germline ends. Germline V lookup: CDR1 LGHDT, CDR2 YNNKEL (reference sequence). The CDR3 runs 15 residues. The CDR3 spells CASSLMAGSTDTQYF. CDR3 nucleotide sequence: TGTGCCAGCAGCCTAATGGCGGGGAGCACAGATACGCAGTATTTT.

This clone was seen a handful of times. V usage is TRBV6-5 and J usage is TRBJ1-6; 7 nucleotides line up with TRBD1. The CDR3 length is 16 residues. Germline lookup yields CDR1 MNHEY and CDR2 SVGAGI. V gave up 0 bases and J gave up 7 bases; unmatched junction bases: 6. The CDR3 DNA reads as TGTGCCAGCAGTTACTCTCTACAGGGGCAAAATTCACCCCTCCACTTT. This gives the protein CASSYSLQGQNSPLHF.

The V gene is TRBV24-1, the J gene TRBJ2-5, with 8 bases identical to TRBD1. J lost 5 bases, V lost 3 bases, and 7 bases had no gene match. The CDR3 length is 15 residues. CDR1 is KGHDR and CDR2 is SFDVKD in the germline V gene. The CDR3 region is CATSDPDRVGETQYF. The CDR3 coding sequence is TGTGCCACCAGTGATCCGGACAGGGTGGGGGAGACCCAGTACTTC.

The chain uses TRBV10-2 and TRBJ1-4, with D unresolved. Trimming shortened V by 0 bases and J by 0 bases, and 11 bases separated the two germline ends. The CDR3 loop spans 17 amino acids. The V gene's germline CDR1 is WSHSY and CDR2 SAAADI. The CDR3 region is CASSESAAATTNEKLFF. CDR3 sequence (DNA): TGCGCCAGCAGTGAGTCGGCGGCGGCTACAACTAATGAAAAACTGTTTTTT.

This sequence joins TRBV5-4 and TRBJ2-1, with 8 bases aligning to TRBD2. CDR1 and CDR2 from the germline V gene are SGHNT and YYREEE (reference sequence). The CDR3 runs 16 residues. The J segment lost 8 bases and the V segment lost 1 base, leaving 11 bases of the junction unmatched. This CDR3 is CASSLSGTRSIHEQFF. CDR3 bases: TGTGCCAGCAGCTTGTCCGGGACTAGATCTATCCATGAGCAGTTCTTC.

The rearrangement uses TRBV7-3 and TRBJ2-5; the match to TRBD2 covers 8 bases. The germline V gene has CDR1 SGHTA and CDR2 FQGTGA. The CDR3 runs 18 residues. The J segment lost 9 bases and the V segment lost 4 bases, leaving 22 bases of the junction unmatched. In nucleotides, the CDR3 is TGTGCCAGCAGCTCAAGAGGTACGGCGGGGGGCTCCCCAAGGGCCCAGTACTTC. It is translated as CASSSRGTAGGSPRAQYF.

The chain couples TRBV6-5 to TRBJ2-3; 7 bases align to TRBD1. The CDR3 consists of 15 residues. CDR1 and CDR2 from the germline V gene are MNHEY and SVGAGI. The V and J ends lost 5 bases and 3 bases, in that order; junction bases with no gene match: 8. CDR3 coding DNA: TGTGCCAGCAGTCAACAGGGGAGATTTACAGATACGCAGTATTTT. It translates to CASSQQGRFTDTQYF.

This clone was seen only once. The chain is built from TRBV9 and TRBJ2-2; possibly TRBD1 for D (7 bases). Germline V lookup: CDR1 SGDLS, CDR2 YYNGEE. The CDR3 spans 14 residues. V was pared by 4 bases and J by 7 bases, with 14 bases between. The CDR3 nucleotides read TGTGCCAGCAGCCGGAGGGGGCTGGACGGGGAGCTGTTTTTT. Translation: CASSRRGLDGELFF.

This chain connects TRBV10-2 to TRBJ1-2; 7 nucleotides agree with TRBD1. The length of the CDR3 is 15 residues. CDR1 and CDR2 (germline): WSHSY, SAAADI. With V trimmed by 5 bases and J by 2 bases, 8 bases remained unmatched. CDR3 in amino acids: CASSPTGRHNYGYTF. The DNA of the CDR3 is TGCGCCAGCAGTCCGACAGGGAGGCACAACTATGGCTACACCTTC.

The chain carries TRBV7-9 and TRBJ1-5; D uncertain. The germline V gene encodes CDR1 SEHNR and CDR2 FQNEAQ (reference sequence). The CDR3 loop spans 14 amino acids. V lost 5 bases to trimming and J lost 4 bases, with 12 bases between them. The CDR3 sequence: CASSEASGNQPQHF. CDR3 nucleotide sequence: TGTGCCAGCAGCGAAGCTTCGGGGAATCAGCCCCAGCATTTT.

The CDR3 region is CASSQTGVRTGELFF. The CDR3 DNA sequence: TGTGCCAGCAGCCAGACAGGGGTTCGAACCGGGGAGCTGTTTTTT. The rearrangement joins TRBV28 to TRBJ2-2, with TRBD1 identical over 8 bases. The V and J ends lost 6 bases and 5 bases, in that order; junction bases with no gene match: 8. The CDR3 covers 15 residues. The V gene's germline CDR1 is MDHEN and CDR2 SYDVKM.

The rearrangement links TRBV19 to TRBJ1-1; possibly TRBD1 for D (6 bases). The CDR3 contains 14 residues. The V gene lost 6 bases and the J gene lost 1 base, with 12 bases spanning the gap. The germline V gene encodes CDR1 LNHDA and CDR2 SQIVND (reference sequence). The chain's CDR3 is CASSPQTGNTEAFF. The CDR3 coding sequence is TGTGCCAGTAGCCCACAGACAGGGAACACTGAAGCTTTCTTT. Using reference TRBV19 and TRBJ1-1 for the parts outside the CDR3, the full variable domain is DGGITQSPKYLFRKEGQNVTLSCEQNLNHDAMYWYRQDPGQGLRLIYYSQIVNDFQKGDIAEGYSVSREKKESFPLTVTSAQKNPTAFYLCASSPQTGNTEAFFGQGTRLTVV.

The rearrangement links TRBV5-1 to TRBJ2-2, with D possibly being TRBD1 (6 bases). The CDR3 loop spans 15 amino acids. The V gene's germline CDR1 is SGHRS and CDR2 YFSETQ. The ends were cut back, 3 bases at V and 3 bases at J, with 12 bases in the middle. The CDR3 DNA sequence: TGCGCCAGCAGCTCAACAGGGTATTACACCGGGGAGCTGTTTTTT. It translates to CASSSTGYYTGELFF.

The chain employs TRBV28 and TRBJ1-1, with D perhaps matching TRBD1 (5 bases). CDR3 length: 15 amino acids. V was shortened by 7 bases and J by 4 bases, with 19 bases between the two germline ends. Germline loops: CDR1 MDHEN, CDR2 SYDVKM. CDR3 in amino acids: CASTPVPDNVTEAFF. CDR3 nucleotides: TGTGCCAGCACCCCCGTTCCGGACAACGTCACTGAAGCTTTCTTT.

The V and J genes are TRBV19 and TRBJ1-1; the D is unclear. Per the germline V gene, CDR1 is LNHDA and CDR2 is SQIVND (reference sequence). V lost 5 bases, J lost 0 bases, and 4 bases lay in between. There are 12 residues in the CDR3. This CDR3 reads CASSYMNTEAFF. The CDR3 DNA is TGTGCCAGTAGTTATATGAACACTGAAGCTTTCTTT.

The genes are TRBV4-2 and TRBJ1-5, with TRBD1 identical over 11 bases. This CDR3 region has 16 residues. The V gene's germline CDR1 is LGHNA and CDR2 YNFKEQ. Trimming took 1 base from V and 6 from J; bases not matched to a gene: 5. Here the CDR3 reads CASSQAGTGGAQPQHF. The CDR3 DNA reads as TGTGCCAGCAGCCAAGCCGGGACAGGGGGGGCTCAGCCCCAGCATTTT.

V and J are TRBV10-2 and TRBJ2-7; 9 nucleotides match TRBD1. J was trimmed by 4 bases and V by 8 bases; bases with no gene match: 6. The CDR3 runs 13 residues. CDR1 WSHSY and CDR2 SAAADI come from the germline V gene. As DNA, the CDR3 is TGCGCCAGCTGCGAGGACAGGGGATACGAGCAGTACTTC. Its protein is CASCEDRGYEQYF.

The gene calls are TRBV3-1 (or the pseudogene TRBV3-2) and TRBJ1-5; D remains unclear. The CDR3 has 15 residues. Trimming took off 1 base at V and 2 bases at J, with 9 bases between the two ends. Germline V gives CDR1 LGHDT, CDR2 YNNKEL (reference sequence). The CDR3 here is CASSQGSGGNQPQHF. CDR3 in DNA: TGTGCCAGCAGCCAAGGGTCCGGGGGCAATCAGCCCCAGCATTTT.

This rearrangement joins TRBV12-3 or TRBV12-4 to TRBJ1-5, with 10 bases matching TRBD1. Trimming at V came to 6 bases and at J to 5 bases, leaving 1 base not matched to a gene. The CDR3 consists of 13 residues. This CDR3 reads CASRGTGDQPQHF. CDR3 DNA: TGTGCCAGCAGGGGGACAGGGGATCAGCCCCAGCATTTT.